These 10 T cell receptor beta chains were all obtained from the same sample, sequenced in a study of Graves' ophthalmopathy and Graves' hyperthyroidism. Amplifying from RNA transcripts, the study obtained TCR beta CDR3 regions. First-round RT-PCR used HTBI primers; second-round multiplex PCR followed. A single record per CDR3 protein comes from TCRdb applying MiXCR to the multiplex PCR reads. Of 150,000 to 200,000 distinct CDR3 sequences listed, about 40% are singletons. Sequencing was performed on peripheral blood. The receptors stem from a middle-aged woman with Graves' ophthalmopathy.

This clonotype was detected many times. V gene TRBV20-1 combines with J gene TRBJ1-2, with D tentatively TRBD1 (5 bases). The germline V gene encodes CDR1 DFQATT and CDR2 SNEGSKA (reference sequence). This CDR3 contains 14 residues. V shed 0 bases and J shed 4 bases, with 12 bases lying between them. Here the CDR3 DNA reads TGCAGTGCTAGAGATCGTGACAGCACCTATGGCTACACCTTC. It translates to CSARDRDSTYGYTF.

This clonotype was counted many times. CDR3 in amino acids: CASAPTYTDTQYF. The CDR3 nucleotides are TGTGCCAGCGCACCAACATACACAGATACGCAGTATTTT. V is TRBV6-2 or TRBV6-3 and J is TRBJ2-3, with D unclear. Trimming took 8 bases from V and 2 from J, leaving 11 bases between them. Germline V gene data show CDR1 as MNHEY and CDR2 as SVGEGT. The CDR3 contains 13 residues.

The chain has TRBV28 and TRBJ2-7, with TRBD2 matching 13 bases. The CDR3 contains 19 residues. Per germline, CDR1 MDHEN and CDR2 SYDVKM. The trim removed 3 bases at V and 2 bases at J, leaving 13 bases unmatched. As DNA, the CDR3 is TGTGCCAGCAGTTTCCCATCGACTAGCGGGAGGCTACCCACCTACGAGCAGTACTTC. Residues: CASSFPSTSGRLPTYEQYF.

The sample holds many counts of this clonotype. The rearrangement links TRBV28 to TRBJ2-5; D gene unclear. The CDR3 runs 12 residues. CDR1 and CDR2 (germline): MDHEN, SYDVKM. Between the trimmed V and J ends, which lost 3 bases and 4 bases, there was a span of 6 bases. CDR3 residues: CASSFRTETQYF. CDR3 bases: TGTGCCAGCAGTTTCCGGACAGAGACCCAGTACTTC.

This chain connects TRBV28 to TRBJ1-2; a weak D match, TRBD1 (6 bases). The CDR3 runs 12 residues. The germline V gene has CDR1 MDHEN and CDR2 SYDVKM. V lost 8 bases and J lost 3, with 10 bases in between. The CDR3 region has the DNA TGTGCCAGCCGGGACATGGACTATGGCTACACCTTC. Its translation: CASRDMDYGYTF.

Ten or more counts support this clonotype. The rearrangement uses TRBV27 and TRBJ1-5; 10 bases fit TRBD1. Trimming cost V 0 bases and J 5 bases; bases outside gene matches: 4. CDR3 length: 16 residues. Germline V gene data show CDR1 as MNHEY and CDR2 as SMNVEV (reference sequence). Here the CDR3 DNA reads TGTGCCAGCAGTTTATCTCCCGGGACAGGGGATCAGCCCCAGCATTTT. Translating gives CASSLSPGTGDQPQHF.

This clonotype appeared many times. The chain is built from TRBV7-3 and TRBJ2-5, with D perhaps matching TRBD1 (6 bases). The CDR3 has 13 residues. Germline CDR1 is SGHTA and CDR2 is FQGTGA. Trimming shortened V by 5 bases and J by 5 bases, and 12 bases separated the two germline ends. The CDR3, as DNA: TGTGCCAGCAGCACAGGACAGAGGGAGACCCAGTACTTC. The encoded protein is CASSTGQRETQYF. Full variable domain (outside the CDR3, taken from reference TRBV7-3 and TRBJ2-5): GAGVSQTPSNKVTEKGKYVELRCDPISGHTALYWYRQSLGQGPEFLIYFQGTGAADDSGLPNDRFFAVRPEGSVSTLKIQRTERGDSAVYLCASSTGQRETQYFGPGTRLLVL.

V usage is TRBV20-1 and J usage is TRBJ1-5, with D possibly being TRBD1 (5 bases). The CDR3 has 13 amino acids. The germline V gene encodes CDR1 DFQATT and CDR2 SNEGSKA (reference sequence). V was cut by 0 bases and J by 9 bases, with 12 bases left in between. The CDR3 region is CSAREGTAGPQHF. The CDR3, as DNA: TGCAGTGCTAGAGAAGGGACCGCAGGGCCCCAGCATTTT.

CDR3 sequence reads: CAAAPRRDTEAFF. CDR3 DNA sequence: TGTGCCGCGGCCCCCCGTCGAGACACTGAAGCTTTCTTT. V gene TRBV6-2 or TRBV6-3 combines with J gene TRBJ1-1; no definite D call. V dropped 11 bases and J dropped 3 bases, with 16 bases sitting between them. Germline V gene lookup returns CDR1 MNHEY and CDR2 SVGEGT. The CDR3 totals 13 residues.

This clonotype was recorded many times. The genes are TRBV13 and TRBJ1-1; D remains unclear. CDR1 and CDR2 from the germline V gene are PRHDT and FYEKMQ (reference sequence). The CDR3 has 14 residues. The V end was cut by 0 bases, the J end by 1 base, with 6 bases between. As DNA, the CDR3 is TGTGCCAGCAGCTTAGGAAGATCGAACACTGAAGCTTTCTTT. It encodes CASSLGRSNTEAFF.